The T cell receptor beta chain described here comes from a study of blood T cell repertoires in COVID-19. Turning to the study itself: Specimens from acute and convalescent COVID-19 originated in the United States, Italy and Spain. T cells, B-cell-depleted T cells, or PBMCs provided the cDNA or gDNA that served as material.

Sequencing used immunoSEQ multiplex PCR; TCRdb keeps in-frame clones, though not all of them. In the table there are 330,000 or so clones, about nine tenths of which are singletons. After removal of 7 bases from V and 2 bases from J, the junction contained 8 bases not matched to a gene. Germline V CDR1 and CDR2: SNHLY, FYNNEI. The CDR3 totals 15 residues. The sequenced material came from peripheral blood. The sequence came from a woman aged 55-69 years with COVID-19, enrolled during active disease. The chain employs TRBV2 and TRBJ2-7; 10 bases are shared with TRBD2. CDR3 loop: CASKVAGGSTYEQYF. CDR3 coding DNA: TGTGCCAGCAAGGTAGCGGGGGGCAGCACCTACGAGCAGTACTTC.